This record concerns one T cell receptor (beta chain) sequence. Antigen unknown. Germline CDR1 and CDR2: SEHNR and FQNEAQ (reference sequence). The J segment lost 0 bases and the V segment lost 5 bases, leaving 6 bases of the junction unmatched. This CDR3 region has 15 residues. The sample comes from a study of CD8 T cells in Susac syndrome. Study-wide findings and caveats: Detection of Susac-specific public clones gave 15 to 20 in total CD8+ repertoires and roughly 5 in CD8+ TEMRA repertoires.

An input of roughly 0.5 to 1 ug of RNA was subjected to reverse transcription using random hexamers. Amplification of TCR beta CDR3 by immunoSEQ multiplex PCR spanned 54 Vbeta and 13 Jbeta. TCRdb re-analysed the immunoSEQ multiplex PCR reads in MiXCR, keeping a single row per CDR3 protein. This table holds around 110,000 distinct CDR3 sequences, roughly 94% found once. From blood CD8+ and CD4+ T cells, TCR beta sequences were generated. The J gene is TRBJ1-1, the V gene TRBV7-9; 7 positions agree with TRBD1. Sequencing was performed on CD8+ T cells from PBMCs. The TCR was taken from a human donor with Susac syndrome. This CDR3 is CASSPGTELNTEAFF. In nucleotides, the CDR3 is TGTGCCAGCAGCCCAGGGACAGAACTGAACACTGAAGCTTTCTTT.